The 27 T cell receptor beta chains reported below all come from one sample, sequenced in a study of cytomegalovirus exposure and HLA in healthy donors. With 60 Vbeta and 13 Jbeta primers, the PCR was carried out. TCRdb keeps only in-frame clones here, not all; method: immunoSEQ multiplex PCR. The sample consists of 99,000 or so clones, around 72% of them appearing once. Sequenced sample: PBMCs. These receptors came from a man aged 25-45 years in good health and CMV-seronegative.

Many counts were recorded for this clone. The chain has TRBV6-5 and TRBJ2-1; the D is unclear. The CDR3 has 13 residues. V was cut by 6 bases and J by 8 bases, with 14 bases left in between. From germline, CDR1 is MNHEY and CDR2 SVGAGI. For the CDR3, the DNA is TGTGCCAGCAGGTCCGCTCTCGAGCATGAGCAGTTCTTC. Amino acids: CASRSALEHEQFF.

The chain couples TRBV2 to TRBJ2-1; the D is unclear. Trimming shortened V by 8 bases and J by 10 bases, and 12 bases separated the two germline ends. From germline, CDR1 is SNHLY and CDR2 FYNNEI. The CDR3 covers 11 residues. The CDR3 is CASSFFLEQFF. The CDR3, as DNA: TGTGCCAGCTCCTTCTTCCTCGAGCAGTTCTTC. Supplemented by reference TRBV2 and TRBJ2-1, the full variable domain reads EPEVTQTPSHQVTQMGQEVILRCVPISNHLYFYWYRQILGQKVEFLVSFYNNEISEKSEIFDDQFSVERPDGSNFTLKIRSTKLEDSAMYFCASSFFLEQFFGPGTRLTVL.

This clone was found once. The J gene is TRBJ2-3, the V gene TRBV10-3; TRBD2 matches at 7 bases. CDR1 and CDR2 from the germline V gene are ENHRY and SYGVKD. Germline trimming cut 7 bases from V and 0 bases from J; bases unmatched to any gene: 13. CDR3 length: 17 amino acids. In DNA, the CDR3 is TGTGCCATCATGAACCAGAGGGAGGGGTTTAGCACAGATACGCAGTATTTT. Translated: CAIMNQREGFSTDTQYF.

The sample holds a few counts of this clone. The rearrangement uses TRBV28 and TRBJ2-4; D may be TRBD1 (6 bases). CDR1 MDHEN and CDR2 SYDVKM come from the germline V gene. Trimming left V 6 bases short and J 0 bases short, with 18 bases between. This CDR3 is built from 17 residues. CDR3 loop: CASSRIGQPLAKNIQYF. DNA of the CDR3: TGTGCCAGCAGCAGAATCGGACAGCCTTTAGCCAAAAACATTCAGTACTTC. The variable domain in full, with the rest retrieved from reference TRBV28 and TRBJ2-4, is DVKVTQSSRYLVKRTGEKVFLECVQDMDHENMFWYRQDPGLGLRLIYFSYDVKMKEKGDIPEGYSVSREKKERFSLILESASTNQTSMYLCASSRIGQPLAKNIQYFGAGTRLSVL.

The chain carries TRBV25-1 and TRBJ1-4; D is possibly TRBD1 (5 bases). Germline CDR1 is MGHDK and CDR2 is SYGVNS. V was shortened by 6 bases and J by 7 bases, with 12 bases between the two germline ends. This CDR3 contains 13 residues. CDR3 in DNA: TGTGCCAGCAGCGTGCCTGGGGCTGAAAAACTGTTTTTT. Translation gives CASSVPGAEKLFF.

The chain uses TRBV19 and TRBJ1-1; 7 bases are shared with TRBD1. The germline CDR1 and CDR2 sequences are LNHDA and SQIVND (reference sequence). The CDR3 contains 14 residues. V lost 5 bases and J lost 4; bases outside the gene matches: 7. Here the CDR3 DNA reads TGTGCCAGTAGTCCGCAGGGGGTTGGCACTGAAGCTTTCTTT. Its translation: CASSPQGVGTEAFF.

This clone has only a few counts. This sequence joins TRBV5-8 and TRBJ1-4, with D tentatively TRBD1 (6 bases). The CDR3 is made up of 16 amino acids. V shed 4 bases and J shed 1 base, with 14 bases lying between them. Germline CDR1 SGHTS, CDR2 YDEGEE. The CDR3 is CASSLPVDRTNEKLFF. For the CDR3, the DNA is TGTGCCAGCAGCCTTCCGGTGGACAGAACTAATGAAAAACTGTTTTTT.

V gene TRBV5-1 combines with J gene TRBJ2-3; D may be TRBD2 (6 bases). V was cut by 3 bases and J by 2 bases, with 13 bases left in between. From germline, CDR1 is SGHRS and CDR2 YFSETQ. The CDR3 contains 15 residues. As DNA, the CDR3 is TGCGCCAGCAGCTCCTCCGGGACTTCCACAGATACGCAGTATTTT. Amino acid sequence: CASSSSGTSTDTQYF.

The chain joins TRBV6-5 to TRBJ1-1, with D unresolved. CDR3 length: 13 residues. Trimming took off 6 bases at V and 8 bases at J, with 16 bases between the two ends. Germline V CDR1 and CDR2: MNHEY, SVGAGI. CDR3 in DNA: TGTGCCAGCAGAATACAAGAGGGCGCAGAAGCTTTCTTT. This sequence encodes CASRIQEGAEAFF.

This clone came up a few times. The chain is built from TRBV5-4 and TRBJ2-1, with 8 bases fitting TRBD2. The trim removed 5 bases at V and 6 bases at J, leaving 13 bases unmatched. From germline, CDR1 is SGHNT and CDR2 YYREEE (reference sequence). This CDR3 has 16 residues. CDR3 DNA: TGTGCCAGCAGAAATTCAGGGACTAGGTTGAGCAATGAGCAGTTCTTC. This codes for CASRNSGTRLSNEQFF.

CDR3 DNA: TGTGCCAGCAGCCAAGATCGGGGATCAGATACGCAGTATTTT. Residues: CASSQDRGSDTQYF. V gene TRBV4-2 combines with J gene TRBJ2-3; maybe TRBD2 (5 bases). CDR3 length equals 14 residues. From germline, CDR1 is LGHNA and CDR2 YNFKEQ. Trimming left V 0 bases short and J 4 bases short, with 8 bases between.

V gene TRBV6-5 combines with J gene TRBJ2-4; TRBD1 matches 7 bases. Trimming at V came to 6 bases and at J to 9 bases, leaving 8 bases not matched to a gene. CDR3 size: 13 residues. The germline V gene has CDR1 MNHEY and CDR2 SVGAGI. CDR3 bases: TGTGCCAGCAGACGTACAGGGGCAGCCATTCAGTACTTC. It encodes CASRRTGAAIQYF.

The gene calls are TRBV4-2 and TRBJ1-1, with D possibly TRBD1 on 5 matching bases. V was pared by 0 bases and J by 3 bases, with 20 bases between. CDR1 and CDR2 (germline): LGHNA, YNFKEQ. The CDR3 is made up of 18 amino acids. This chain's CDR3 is CASSQDRRGVGSYTEAFF. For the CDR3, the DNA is TGTGCCAGCAGCCAAGATCGTAGGGGTGTTGGGTCCTACACTGAAGCTTTCTTT.

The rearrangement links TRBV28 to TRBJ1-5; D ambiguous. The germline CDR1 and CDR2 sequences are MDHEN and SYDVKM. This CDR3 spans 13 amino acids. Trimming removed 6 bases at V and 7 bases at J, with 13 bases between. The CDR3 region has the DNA TGTGCCAGCAGGAGGGAAATCAACCAGCCCCAGCATTTT. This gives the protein CASRREINQPQHF.

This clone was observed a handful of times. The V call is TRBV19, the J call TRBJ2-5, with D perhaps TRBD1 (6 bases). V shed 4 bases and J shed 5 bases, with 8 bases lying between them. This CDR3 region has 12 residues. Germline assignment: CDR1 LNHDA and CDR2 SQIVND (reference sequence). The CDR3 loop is CASSRQGETQYF. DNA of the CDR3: TGTGCCAGTAGTAGGCAGGGGGAGACCCAGTACTTC. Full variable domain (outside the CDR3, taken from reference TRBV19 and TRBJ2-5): DGGITQSPKYLFRKEGQNVTLSCEQNLNHDAMYWYRQDPGQGLRLIYYSQIVNDFQKGDIAEGYSVSREKKESFPLTVTSAQKNPTAFYLCASSRQGETQYFGPGTRLLVL.

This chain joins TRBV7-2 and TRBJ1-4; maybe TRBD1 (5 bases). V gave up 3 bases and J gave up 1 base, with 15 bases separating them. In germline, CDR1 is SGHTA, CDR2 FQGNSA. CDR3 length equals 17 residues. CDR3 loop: CASSFNGGRITNEKLFF. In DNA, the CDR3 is TGTGCCAGCAGCTTCAACGGGGGGAGGATAACTAATGAAAAACTGTTTTTT.

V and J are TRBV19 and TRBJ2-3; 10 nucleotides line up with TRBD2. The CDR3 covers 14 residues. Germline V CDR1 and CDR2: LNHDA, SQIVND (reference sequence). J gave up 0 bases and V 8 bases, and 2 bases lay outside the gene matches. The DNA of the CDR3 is TGTGCCAGTGGACTAGCGGAGAGCACAGATACGCAGTATTTT. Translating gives CASGLAESTDTQYF.

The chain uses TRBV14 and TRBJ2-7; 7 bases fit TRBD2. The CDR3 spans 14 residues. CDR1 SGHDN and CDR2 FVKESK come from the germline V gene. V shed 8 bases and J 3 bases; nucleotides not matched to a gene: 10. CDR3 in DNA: TGTGCCAGCTCACCGGGACTACTGAACTACGAGCAGTACTTC. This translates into CASSPGLLNYEQYF.

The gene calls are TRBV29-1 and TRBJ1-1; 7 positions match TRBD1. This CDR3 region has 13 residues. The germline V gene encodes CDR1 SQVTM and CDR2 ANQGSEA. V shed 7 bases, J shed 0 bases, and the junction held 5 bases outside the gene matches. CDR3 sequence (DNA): TGCAGCGCCGGGACAGCCCTGAACACTGAAGCTTTCTTT. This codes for CSAGTALNTEAFF. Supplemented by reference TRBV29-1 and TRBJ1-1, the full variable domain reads SAVISQKPSRDICQRGTSLTIQCQVDSQVTMMFWYRQQPGQSLTLIATANQGSEATYESGFVIDKFPISRPNLTFSTLTVSNMSPEDSSIYLCSAGTALNTEAFFGQGTRLTVV.

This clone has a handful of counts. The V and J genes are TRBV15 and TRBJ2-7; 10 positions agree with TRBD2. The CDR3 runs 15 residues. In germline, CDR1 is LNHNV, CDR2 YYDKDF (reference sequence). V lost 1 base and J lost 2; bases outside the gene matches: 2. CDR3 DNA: TGTGCCACCAGCAGAGGTCTAGCGGGAGCCTACGAGCAGTACTTC. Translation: CATSRGLAGAYEQYF.

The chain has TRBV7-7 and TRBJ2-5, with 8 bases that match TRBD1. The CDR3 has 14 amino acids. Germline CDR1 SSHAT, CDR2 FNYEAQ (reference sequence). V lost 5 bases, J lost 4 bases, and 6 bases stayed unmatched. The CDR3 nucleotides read TGTGCCAGCAGCGACACAGGGGGTGGAGAGACCCAGTACTTC. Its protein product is CASSDTGGGETQYF. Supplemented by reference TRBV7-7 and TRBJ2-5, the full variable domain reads GAGVSQSPRYKVTKRGQDVTLRCDPISSHATLYWYQQALGQGPEFLTYFNYEAQPDKSGLPSDRFSAERPEGSISTLTIQRTEQRDSAMYRCASSDTGGGETQYFGPGTRLLVL.

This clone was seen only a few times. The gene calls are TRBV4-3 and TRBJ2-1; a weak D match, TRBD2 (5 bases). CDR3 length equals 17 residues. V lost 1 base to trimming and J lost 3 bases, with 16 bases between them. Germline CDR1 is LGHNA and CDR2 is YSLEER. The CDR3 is CASSQGAKTGIYNEQFF. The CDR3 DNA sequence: TGCGCCAGCAGCCAAGGGGCCAAAACCGGGATCTACAATGAGCAGTTCTTC.

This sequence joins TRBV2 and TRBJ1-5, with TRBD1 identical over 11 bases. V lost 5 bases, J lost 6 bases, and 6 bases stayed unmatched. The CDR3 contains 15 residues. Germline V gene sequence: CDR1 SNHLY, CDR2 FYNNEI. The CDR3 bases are TGTGCCAGCAGTTTCGGACAGGGGGCAGGTCAGCCCCAGCATTTT. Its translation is CASSFGQGAGQPQHF.

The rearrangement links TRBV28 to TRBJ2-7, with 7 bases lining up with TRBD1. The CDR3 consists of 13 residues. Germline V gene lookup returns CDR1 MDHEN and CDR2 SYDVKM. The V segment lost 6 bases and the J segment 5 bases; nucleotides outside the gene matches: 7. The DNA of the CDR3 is TGTGCCAGCAGCCCGGGACAGATCCACGAGCAGTACTTC. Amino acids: CASSPGQIHEQYF.

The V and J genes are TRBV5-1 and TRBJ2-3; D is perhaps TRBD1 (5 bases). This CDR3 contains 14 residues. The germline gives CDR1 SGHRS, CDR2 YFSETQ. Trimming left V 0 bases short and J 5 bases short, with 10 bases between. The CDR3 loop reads CASSLVTERDTQYF. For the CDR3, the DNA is TGCGCCAGCAGCTTGGTGACAGAAAGAGATACGCAGTATTTT.

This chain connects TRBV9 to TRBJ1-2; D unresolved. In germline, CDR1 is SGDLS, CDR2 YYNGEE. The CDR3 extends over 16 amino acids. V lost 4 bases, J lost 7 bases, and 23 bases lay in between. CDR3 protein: CASSTPSGRVSGGYTF. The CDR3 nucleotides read TGTGCCAGCAGCACCCCCTCGGGGAGGGTTAGCGGTGGCTACACCTTC.

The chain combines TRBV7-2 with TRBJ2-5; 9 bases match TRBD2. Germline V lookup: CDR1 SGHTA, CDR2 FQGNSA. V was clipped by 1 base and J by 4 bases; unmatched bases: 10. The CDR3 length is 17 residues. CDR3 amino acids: CASSLGGGGRARETQYF. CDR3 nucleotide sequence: TGTGCCAGCAGCTTAGGAGGAGGCGGGAGGGCCAGAGAGACCCAGTACTTC.